This TCR beta chain was recorded in a study of T-cell reconstitution after alpha-beta-depleted transplantation in children. Broader study findings: Counts and diversity of T cells one year after transplant came mostly from newly produced T cells. Some patients showed high day-60 TCRbeta diversity, which derived from surviving recipient T cells and thymic progenitors. Expanded graft clones, several hundred of them, were reportedly the source of alpha-beta T cells about two months after transplant.

Unique molecular identifiers were incorporated when the TCRbeta library was constructed. TCRdb ran MiXCR on the PCR reads and lists one entry per CDR3 protein. The profile shows around 300,000 distinct CDR3 sequences, roughly 12% of them singletons. The sample holds many counts of this clonotype. Its antigen is not known. The clonotype comes from a male patient under 10 years old who had a stem cell transplant for chronic granulomatous disease, so the T cells may come from the graft donor. The sample here was peripheral blood, taken 180 days after TCRalphabeta/CD19-depleted stem cell transplant.

DNA for the CDR3: TGTGCCAGCAGCTTAGGAGGCAGGGTCAGCGAGCAGTACTTC. As protein: CASSLGGRVSEQYF. The chain carries TRBV13 and TRBJ2-7; tentatively, D is TRBD1 (5 bases). Deletions cut 0 bases from V and 6 bases from J, with 12 bases between. The CDR3 is made up of 14 amino acids. Germline V gene lookup returns CDR1 PRHDT and CDR2 FYEKMQ (reference sequence). The full variable domain, with the rest looked up from reference TRBV13 and TRBJ2-7, is AAGVIQSPRHLIKEKRETATLKCYPIPRHDTVYWYQQGPGQDPQFLISFYEKMQSDKGSIPDRFSAQQFSDYHSELNMSSLELGDSALYFCASSLGGRVSEQYFGPGTRLTVT.